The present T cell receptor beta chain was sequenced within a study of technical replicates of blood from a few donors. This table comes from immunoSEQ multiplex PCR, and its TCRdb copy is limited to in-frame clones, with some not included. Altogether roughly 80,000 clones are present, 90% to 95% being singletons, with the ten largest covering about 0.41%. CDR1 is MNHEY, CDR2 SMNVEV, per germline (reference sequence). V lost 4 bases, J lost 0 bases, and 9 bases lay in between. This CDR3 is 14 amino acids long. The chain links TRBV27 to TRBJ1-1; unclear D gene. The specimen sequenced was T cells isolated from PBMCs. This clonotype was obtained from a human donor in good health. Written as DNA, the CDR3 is TGTGCCAGCAGTTGGGGAGGGATGAACACTGAAGCTTTCTTT. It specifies CASSWGGMNTEAFF.